What follows are 10 T cell receptor beta chains derived from one specimen sequenced in a study of post-analysis software for immune sequencing data. Study results and caveats: Patients used five TRBV segments, including TRBV5-6, TRBV5-1 and TRBV20-1, more often than controls.

No antigen has been assigned to these receptors. Unique molecular identifiers were present in the TCR beta cDNA libraries. TCRdb re-called the PCR reads through MiXCR, storing one row per CDR3 protein. This table holds some 800,000 distinct CDR3 sequences, roughly 50% found once. Sequencing was done on a sample of blood. These receptors all come from a girl aged 10 to 17 with multiple sclerosis.

The CDR3 DNA is TGTGCCAGCAAGGAGGGAACCTACAATGAGCAGTTCTTC. This codes for CASKEGTYNEQFF. The rearrangement joins TRBV6-2 or TRBV6-3 to TRBJ2-1; maybe TRBD2 (6 bases). V lost 7 bases and J lost 2, with 9 bases in between. Germline V CDR1 and CDR2: MNHEY, SVGEGT. This CDR3 spans 13 amino acids.

CDR3 coding DNA: TGCAGCGTTGAAGAAACAGGACAGGGATGGTCTGAAGCTTTCTTT. Amino acid sequence: CSVEETGQGWSEAFF. The V gene is TRBV29-1, the J gene TRBJ1-1; 8 bases fit TRBD1. Germline V gene sequence: CDR1 SQVTM, CDR2 ANQGSEA. The CDR3 totals 15 residues. The V and J ends lost 0 bases and 6 bases, in that order; junction bases with no gene match: 9.

The genes are TRBV6-2 or TRBV6-3 and TRBJ2-1; maybe TRBD2 (5 bases). Germline V lookup: CDR1 MNHEY, CDR2 SVGEGT. V was cut by 0 bases and J by 7 bases, with 19 bases left in between. The CDR3 runs to 17 residues. CDR3 bases: TGTGCCAGCAGTTACTCTCATAGCCGGGGAGTGAGGAATGAGCAGTTCTTC. Amino acids: CASSYSHSRGVRNEQFF.

This chain joins TRBV20-1 and TRBJ2-3; 12 nucleotides agree with TRBD2. This CDR3 is built from 20 residues. Per the germline V gene, CDR1 is DFQATT and CDR2 is SNEGSKA (reference sequence). With V trimmed by 2 bases and J by 0 bases, 15 bases remained unmatched. CDR3 loop: CSARQIPASGREISTDTQYF. The CDR3 DNA reads as TGCAGTGCTAGACAGATCCCGGCTAGCGGGAGGGAAATAAGCACAGATACGCAGTATTTT.

This clonotype was counted only a few times. This sequence joins TRBV7-9 and TRBJ2-4; weak D call: TRBD1 (6 bases). The CDR3 has 15 residues. V dropped 0 bases and J dropped 9 bases, with 15 bases sitting between them. Germline lookup yields CDR1 SEHNR and CDR2 FQNEAQ (reference sequence). The CDR3 bases are TGTGCCAGCAGCTTAGCTGGGGGCGGCTATAGCATTCAGTACTTC. This sequence encodes CASSLAGGGYSIQYF.

This clonotype was counted between two and nine times. This chain connects TRBV6-5 to TRBJ2-1; TRBD2 agrees at 9 bases. CDR1 and CDR2 from the germline V gene are MNHEY and SVGAGI. The CDR3 is 18 residues long. V shed 0 bases, J shed 5 bases, and the junction held 11 bases outside the gene matches. CDR3 coding DNA: TGTGCCAGCAGTTACTCGTCAACGGGCGGGAGGGGCCACAATGAGCAGTTCTTC. Protein product: CASSYSSTGGRGHNEQFF.

This clonotype was seen only once. This chain uses TRBV3-1 with TRBJ2-7; 11 positions agree with TRBD2. Germline V gene data show CDR1 as LGHDT and CDR2 as YNNKEL (reference sequence). J was trimmed by 4 bases and V by 3 bases; bases with no gene match: 5. The CDR3 is made up of 15 amino acids. CDR3 residues: CASSQLAGGRYEQYF. For the CDR3, the DNA is TGTGCCAGCAGCCAGCTAGCGGGAGGTCGTTACGAGCAGTACTTC.

The sample holds a few counts of this clonotype. The chain combines TRBV3-1 with TRBJ1-2; TRBD1 is a possible D gene (5 bases). Germline CDR1 LGHDT, CDR2 YNNKEL (reference sequence). The CDR3 has 15 residues. V shed 1 base and J shed 4 bases, with 13 bases lying between them. The DNA for the CDR3 is TGTGCCAGCAGCCAAGGGGGTAGTGGGGGCTATGGCTACACCTTC. Translating gives CASSQGGSGGYGYTF.

The chain combines TRBV29-1 with TRBJ2-3; D could derive from TRBD1 or TRBD2 (5 bases each). The germline CDR1 and CDR2 sequences are SQVTM and ANQGSEA. The V end was cut by 5 bases, the J end by 4 bases, with 13 bases between. The CDR3 has 13 residues. CDR3 loop: CSVKYEGSDTQYF. CDR3 bases: TGCAGCGTTAAATACGAGGGGTCAGATACGCAGTATTTT.

J is TRBJ2-7 and V is TRBV5-1, with 7 bases fitting TRBD1. The germline CDR1 and CDR2 sequences are SGHRS and YFSETQ. This CDR3 has 15 residues. V lost 4 bases and J lost 6; bases outside the gene matches: 13. The CDR3 sequence is CASSRQGETESEQYF. CDR3 nucleotides: TGCGCCAGCAGCAGACAGGGCGAGACCGAAAGCGAGCAGTACTTC. Full variable domain (rest looked up from reference TRBV5-1 and TRBJ2-7): KAGVTQTPRYLIKTRGQQVTLSCSPISGHRSVSWYQQTPGQGLQFLFEYFSETQRNKGNFPGRFSGRQFSNSRSEMNVSTLELGDSALYLCASSRQGETESEQYFGPGTRLTVT.